Each of the 7 T cell receptor beta chains below was sequenced from the same sample in a study of T cell clonality in common variable immunodeficiency. Overall study findings and caveats: In common variable immunodeficiency, TCR beta chains reportedly carried fewer deletions and N-nucleotide insertions.

Their recognized antigens are unknown. The protocol was immunoSEQ multiplex PCR, while the TCRdb copy is restricted to in-frame clones and leaves out a portion. The sample's table shows 8,000 or so clones. Material for sequencing was peripheral blood mononuclear cells. These receptors were taken from a human donor with common variable immunodeficiency.

About this clone: The CDR3 is cut off 3 residues early in the read; its end comes from the germline J gene. J is TRBJ1-1 and V is TRBV5-1; D perhaps matches TRBD1 (5 bases). Germline loops: CDR1 SGHRS, CDR2 YFSETQ. The V end was cut by 4 bases, the J end by 0 bases, with 13 bases between. The CDR3 has 15 residues. The CDR3 bases that were read are TGCGCCAGCAGCGATCCGGGACTCATGAACACTGAA. Its translation: CASSDPGLMNTE. The CDR3 as a whole reads CASSDPGLMNTEAFF.

This clone counts as medium-sized by frequency. CDR3 protein: CASSLVRGLYTEAFF. CDR3 bases read: TGCGCCAGCAGCTTGGTCAGGGGGCTGTACACTGAA. The gene calls are TRBV5-1 and TRBJ1-1, with 8 nucleotides matching TRBD1. The sequenced fragment ends 3 residues before the CDR3 boundary, so the rest is inferred from the germline J gene. Germline V gene data show CDR1 as SGHRS and CDR2 as YFSETQ. This CDR3 spans 15 amino acids. V lost 0 bases to trimming and J lost 3 bases; unmatched junction nucleotides: 4.

Of note for this clone: The DNA ends 3 residues before the CDR3 does, and the rest of the CDR3 is filled in from the germline J gene. This sequence joins TRBV19 and TRBJ2-2; 8 nucleotides line up with TRBD1. Germline CDR1 is LNHDA and CDR2 is SQIVND (reference sequence). The trim removed 6 bases at V and 6 bases at J, leaving 6 bases unmatched. The CDR3 contains 14 residues. The sequenced CDR3 bases are TGTGCCAGTAGGGATCAGGGGGCAGCCGGGGAG. Translated: CASRDQGAAGE. The complete CDR3 reads CASRDQGAAGELFF.

On this clone itself: The read gets to within 3 residues of the CDR3 end, and the germline J gene fills in the rest. Other DNA sequences in the sample encode the same CDR3. The rearrangement links TRBV18 to TRBJ2-1; D uncertain. This CDR3 is built from 15 residues. Germline V gives CDR1 KGHSH, CDR2 LQKENI. Trimming stripped 4 bases from V and 5 bases from J, with 15 bases between. The CDR3 here is CASSLLNLRDNEQFF. CDR3 DNA, as far as it was read: TGTGCCAGCTCACTCCTAAACCTTCGAGACAATGAG. Looking up the rest from reference TRBV18 and TRBJ2-1 gives the full variable domain: NAGVMQNPRHLVRRRGQEARLRCSPMKGHSHVYWYRQLPEEGLKFMVYLQKENIIDESGMPKERFSAEFPKEGPSILRIQQVVRGDSAAYFCASSLLNLRDNEQFFGPGTRLTVL.

A note on this clone: The read comes to an end 3 residues before the CDR3 does, leaving the germline J gene to fill in the end. The rearrangement joins TRBV30 to TRBJ2-7; D not resolved. V lost 3 bases and J lost 3, with 15 bases in between. This CDR3 comprises 14 residues. Looked up from germline, CDR1 is GTSNPN and CDR2 is SVGIG (reference sequence). The CDR3 spells CAWSPRQAVYEQYF. The CDR3 bases that were read are TGTGCCTGGAGCCCCCGGCAGGCCGTCTACGAG. Combining the CDR3 with reference TRBV30 and TRBJ2-7 gives the whole variable domain SQTIHQWPATLVQPVGSPLSLECTVEGTSNPNLYWYRQAAGRGLQLLFYSVGIGQISSEVPQNLSASRPQDRQFILSSKKLLLSDSGFYLCAWSPRQAVYEQYFGPGTRLTVT.

About this clone: Coverage ceases 3 residues before the CDR3 finishes, and the germline J gene fills in the end. This chain joins TRBV19 and TRBJ2-5, with D possibly being TRBD2 (5 bases). The length of the CDR3 is 13 residues. V was trimmed by 1 base and J by 4 bases, leaving 7 bases between them. The germline V gene encodes CDR1 LNHDA and CDR2 SQIVND (reference sequence). This chain's CDR3 is CASSIAGRETQYF. The sequenced CDR3 bases are TGTGCCAGTAGTATAGCGGGGAGAGAGACC.

On this clone: Coverage ceases 3 residues before the CDR3 finishes, and the germline J gene fills in the end. V and J are TRBV6-1 and TRBJ1-1, with 7 nucleotides matching TRBD1. V trimming: 4 bases; J trimming: 4 bases; junction bases outside the gene matches: 3. The CDR3 length is 13 residues. CDR1 is MNHNS and CDR2 is SASEGT in the germline V gene. The CDR3: CASSGQGATEAFF. The CDR3 bases that were read are TGTGCCAGCAGTGGACAGGGCGCCACTGAA.